These 7 T cell receptor beta chains share one sample of origin, sequenced in a study of shared clonotypes between healthy human individuals. The protocol was immunoSEQ multiplex PCR, while the TCRdb copy is restricted to in-frame clones and leaves out a portion. The table records 780,000 or so clones, around 70% of them present only once. Sequencing used memory CD4+ T cells sorted from blood. Subset reported: CD45RA-negative fraction. The receptors were sampled from a woman between 25 and 40 years old in good health.

The chain combines TRBV5-6 with TRBJ1-2; 9 nucleotides align to TRBD1. V was clipped by 0 bases and J by 2 bases; unmatched bases: 2. This CDR3 is built from 15 residues. Germline assignment: CDR1 SGHDT and CDR2 YYEEEE. The CDR3 nucleotides read TGTGCCAGCAGCTTGGTCACAGGGGGCAACTATGGCTACACCTTC. This codes for CASSLVTGGNYGYTF.

The chain links TRBV6-1 to TRBJ1-5; the D gene is possibly TRBD1 (5 bases). Germline CDR1 MNHNS, CDR2 SASEGT. The V gene lost 2 bases and the J gene lost 4 bases, with 12 bases spanning the gap. The CDR3 has 15 residues. The CDR3 sequence: CASSELGGVNQPQHF. Here the CDR3 DNA reads TGTGCCAGCAGTGAATTGGGGGGGGTAAATCAGCCCCAGCATTTT.

The genes are TRBV28 and TRBJ2-1; D might be TRBD1 (6 bases). Germline lookup yields CDR1 MDHEN and CDR2 SYDVKM. Trimming stripped 2 bases from V and 5 bases from J, with 19 bases between. This CDR3 region has 17 residues. The CDR3 region is CASSLRGTFIQHNEQFF. The CDR3 coding sequence is TGTGCCAGCAGTTTAAGGGGGACGTTTATTCAGCACAATGAGCAGTTCTTC.

This clone was counted between two and nine times. The genes are TRBV30 and TRBJ1-1; D gene unclear. The CDR3 runs to 13 residues. The V gene's germline CDR1 is GTSNPN and CDR2 SVGIG (reference sequence). V was pared by 7 bases and J by 1 base, with 13 bases between. The CDR3 reads CASTEHQNTEAFF. The CDR3, as DNA: TGTGCCTCAACCGAACACCAGAACACTGAAGCTTTCTTT.

This clone showed up just a few times. V gene TRBV7-8 combines with J gene TRBJ2-1; 10 bases are a match to TRBD2. V was clipped by 6 bases and J by 4 bases; unmatched bases: 6. The CDR3 is 15 amino acids. The V gene's germline CDR1 is SGHVS and CDR2 FQNEAQ. In nucleotides, the CDR3 is TGTGCCAGCAGGAGGAGCGGGAGGGCTTACAATGAGCAGTTCTTC. Its translation is CASRRSGRAYNEQFF.

This chain links TRBV7-6 with TRBJ2-1, with D perhaps given as TRBD1 or TRBD2 (5 bases each). With 5 bases removed from V and 5 bases from J, the gap between germline ends came to 10 bases. The CDR3 extends over 13 amino acids. Germline V lookup: CDR1 SGHVS, CDR2 FNYEAQ. CDR3 loop: CASSRDGNNEQFF. In DNA, the CDR3 is TGTGCCAGCAGCAGGGACGGGAACAATGAGCAGTTCTTC.

This clone turned up a few times. The gene calls are TRBV25-1 and TRBJ2-7; 9 bases are a match to TRBD1. V lost 7 bases to trimming and J lost 1 base; unmatched junction nucleotides: 14. The CDR3 totals 17 residues. Germline-derived CDR1 and CDR2 are MGHDK and SYGVNS. The CDR3 sequence is CASTAKRGTGLSYEQYF. CDR3 DNA sequence: TGTGCCAGCACCGCAAAGAGGGGGACAGGGTTATCCTACGAGCAGTACTTC.